The present T cell receptor (beta chain) was sequenced within a study of blood T cell repertoires in COVID-19. Everyone who took part was roughly 18 to 89 years old, and they came from some 23 US areas. The assay was immunoSEQ multiplex PCR, and TCRdb's table has in-frame clones only and misses some. The data hold around 170,000 clones, with around 84% observed a single time. Deletions cut 0 bases from V and 2 bases from J, with 8 bases between. In germline, CDR1 is MNHEY, CDR2 SVGAGI. The CDR3 runs 15 residues. Sample: PBMCs or T cells enriched from blood (not recorded which). The sequence was collected from a woman between 45 and 60 years old who had recovered from COVID-19. The V gene is TRBV6-5, the J gene TRBJ2-4, with D tentatively TRBD2 (6 bases). Here the CDR3 DNA reads TGTGCCAGCAGTTACTCTCGGGGGACCAAAAACATTCAGTACTTC. It translates to CASSYSRGTKNIQYF.